These T cell receptor beta chains were read from a single sample in a study of blood T cell repertoires in COVID-19. Sequencing used immunoSEQ multiplex PCR; TCRdb keeps in-frame clones, though not all of them. The data hold 76,000 or so clones, with roughly four fifths observed a single time. Specimen: peripheral blood. These receptors were collected from a man aged 45-60 years with acute or convalescent COVID-19. CDR3s include the opening cysteine and the closing phenylalanine or tryptophan. Each record gives: clone size, V gene, D gene, J gene, CDR3 protein, CDR3 DNA. A D gene is named only where the DNA matches it firmly. The size of a clone is reported for some rows only, either as once, few or many, or as a class for expanded clones.

NA	TRBV6-6	TRBD2	TRBJ2-1	CASSSSAGGPKNEQFF	TGTGCCAGCAGTTCCTCCGCGGGGGGGCCCAAGAATGAGCAGTTCTTC
NA	TRBV2	NA	TRBJ2-1	CASEILGGIYNEQFF	TGTGCCAGCGAAATCCTTGGGGGGATCTACAATGAGCAGTTCTTC
NA	TRBV2	NA	TRBJ2-3	CASNADGTDTQYF	TGTGCCAGCAACGCGGATGGAACAGATACGCAGTATTTT
NA	TRBV23-1	NA	TRBJ1-2	CASAPPLGTHRANYGYTF	TGCGCCAGCGCTCCCCCCCTGGGCACTCACAGGGCTAACTATGGCTACACCTTC
NA	TRBV12-3/TRBV12-4	NA	TRBJ2-7	CASTLGSTREQYF	TGTGCCAGCACCTTGGGGTCTACTAGGGAGCAGTACTTC
NA	TRBV5-1	TRBD1	TRBJ2-7	CASSFRQGASSYEQYF	TGCGCCAGCAGCTTCAGACAGGGGGCGAGCTCCTACGAGCAGTACTTC
NA	TRBV5-1	NA	TRBJ2-2	CASSPGQGTNTGELFF	TGCGCCAGCAGCCCCGGCCAGGGGACGAACACCGGGGAGCTGTTTTTT
NA	TRBV24-1	NA	TRBJ2-5	CATSDASGLQETQYF	TGTGCCACCAGTGATGCTTCGGGACTCCAAGAGACCCAGTACTTC
NA	TRBV2	NA	TRBJ1-3	CASGEGFGNTIYF	TGTGCCAGCGGGGAGGGGTTCGGAAACACCATATATTTT
few	TRBV12-2	NA	TRBJ2-1	CASRLEKGAPSNEQFF	TGTGCAAGTCGCTTAGAGAAGGGGGCGCCGAGTAATGAGCAGTTCTTC